The next 14 T cell receptor beta chains were all read from a single sample in a study of long-term antiretroviral therapy in people with HIV. Samples were assayed with immunoSEQ v3.0 at survey level. Generated by immunoSEQ multiplex PCR, the TCRdb table keeps only in-frame clones and is missing some. Counted here are 8,500 to 14,000 clones, 80% to 90% occurring once; the ten biggest clones make up about a fifth. This sample comprised unsorted PBMCs, obtained 0.2 years before starting antiretroviral therapy. All receptors derive from a woman between 40 and 55 years old with HIV.

This clone has more than one count but fewer than ten. The chain recombines TRBV5-4 with TRBJ1-2, with D hard to call. Trimming pared 0 bases from V and 3 bases from J, leaving 18 bases between. Germline V gene data show CDR1 as SGHNT and CDR2 as YYREEE (reference sequence). The CDR3 contains 17 residues. The DNA of the CDR3 is TGTGCCAGCAGCTTGGCCGGCATACCCCCGGGGTACTATGGCTACACCTTC. It yields the protein CASSLAGIPPGYYGYTF.

V is TRBV7-7 and J is TRBJ2-2, with D possibly being TRBD2 (6 bases). Germline V lookup: CDR1 SSHAT, CDR2 FNYEAQ (reference sequence). V lost 2 bases, J lost 0 bases, and 10 bases lay in between. The length of the CDR3 is 16 residues. The CDR3 region is CASSLRGAANTGELFF. The CDR3 bases are TGTGCCAGCAGCTTACGCGGGGCGGCGAACACCGGGGAGCTGTTTTTT.

CDR3 bases: TGCGCCAGCAGCCCGGGACACAGGGACACCGGGGAGCTGTTTTTT. Its translation: CASSPGHRDTGELFF. V usage is TRBV5-1 and J usage is TRBJ2-2; D perhaps matches TRBD1 (6 bases). The CDR3 consists of 15 residues. V was shortened by 4 bases and J by 3 bases, with 13 bases between the two germline ends. Germline CDR1 is SGHRS and CDR2 is YFSETQ.

The chain combines TRBV7-2 with TRBJ2-1; tentatively, D is TRBD2 (6 bases). Trimming shortened V by 6 bases and J by 1 base, and 13 bases separated the two germline ends. Germline V gives CDR1 SGHTA, CDR2 FQGNSA. The CDR3 extends over 15 amino acids. The CDR3 DNA reads as TGTGCCAGCAGGGGCGGGGCTAGTTCCTACAATGAGCAGTTCTTC. Its protein product is CASRGGASSYNEQFF. The full variable domain, rest sourced from reference TRBV7-2 and TRBJ2-1, is GAGVSQSPSNKVTEKGKDVELRCDPISGHTALYWYRQSLGQGLEFLIYFQGNSAPDKSGLPSDRFSAERTGGSVSTLTIQRTQQEDSAVYLCASRGGASSYNEQFFGPGTRLTVL.

J is TRBJ1-3 and V is TRBV2; D is ambiguous. Per germline, CDR1 SNHLY and CDR2 FYNNEI. The V gene lost 7 bases and the J gene lost 8 bases, with 12 bases spanning the gap. The CDR3 totals 12 residues. The CDR3 loop reads CASTSWTDTIYF. The CDR3 DNA reads TGTGCCAGCACAAGTTGGACCGACACCATATATTTT.

The genes are TRBV7-9 and TRBJ2-3; tentatively, D is TRBD2 (6 bases). CDR1 SEHNR and CDR2 FQNEAQ come from the germline V gene (reference sequence). V was clipped by 4 bases and J by 2 bases, with 13 bases between them. This CDR3 is 15 amino acids long. The CDR3 region has the DNA TGTGCCAGCAGCTCACGCGCGGGGCCCACAGATACGCAGTATTTT. As protein: CASSSRAGPTDTQYF. Looking up the rest from reference TRBV7-9 and TRBJ2-3 gives the full variable domain: DTGVSQNPRHKITKRGQNVTFRCDPISEHNRLYWYRQTLGQGPEFLTYFQNEAQLEKSRLLSDRFSAERPKGSFSTLEIQRTEQGDSAMYLCASSSRAGPTDTQYFGPGTRLTVL.

Only a few counts were recorded for this clone. The rearrangement uses TRBV10-3 and TRBJ1-5; 7 bases agree with TRBD1. Germline values: CDR1 ENHRY, CDR2 SYGVKD. Trimming took 0 bases from V and 3 from J; bases not matched to a gene: 2. The CDR3 has 15 residues. This CDR3 reads CAISESGQFNQPQHF. DNA of the CDR3: TGTGCCATCAGTGAGTCGGGACAGTTCAATCAGCCCCAGCATTTT.

The rearrangement joins TRBV19 to TRBJ2-7; 10 nucleotides match TRBD2. Germline CDR1 and CDR2: LNHDA and SQIVND (reference sequence). The V and J ends lost 4 bases and 3 bases, in that order; junction bases with no gene match: 3. The CDR3 sequence is 14 residues long. CDR3 bases: TGTGCCAGTAGTACCAGCGGGGGGGTCTACGAGCAGTACTTC. Translation: CASSTSGGVYEQYF.

As to this clone: At the DNA level, this CDR3 is encoded by other sequences in the same sample as well. The gene calls are TRBV27 and TRBJ2-7; D might be TRBD2 (5 bases). V was trimmed by 6 bases and J by 0 bases, leaving 9 bases between them. Per germline, CDR1 MNHEY and CDR2 SMNVEV (reference sequence). CDR3 length: 13 amino acids. CDR3 nucleotide sequence: TGTGCCAGCAGGGAGGACGTCTCCTACGAGCAGTACTTC. As protein: CASREDVSYEQYF.

This clone was recorded a few times. This sequence joins TRBV6-6 and TRBJ2-7; TRBD1 agrees at 9 bases. The CDR3 is 15 residues long. The V segment lost 5 bases and the J segment 7 bases; nucleotides outside the gene matches: 12. The V gene's germline CDR1 is MNHNY and CDR2 SVGAGI (reference sequence). DNA of the CDR3: TGTGCCAGCAGTAACCCGGGACAGGGTTTTAATGAGCAGTACTTC. Translation: CASSNPGQGFNEQYF.

The V and J genes are TRBV18 and TRBJ2-5; D call uncertain. V lost 3 bases to trimming and J lost 5 bases, with 4 bases between them. CDR3 size: 11 residues. The V gene's germline CDR1 is KGHSH and CDR2 LQKENI. The DNA for the CDR3 is TGTGCCAGCTCACCGAGGGAGACCCAGTACTTC. Translated, it gives CASSPRETQYF.

The rearrangement uses TRBV7-2 and TRBJ1-2; 9 bases are shared with TRBD1. Germline CDR1 and CDR2: SGHTA and FQGNSA. This CDR3 has 16 residues. V shed 4 bases, J shed 5 bases, and the junction held 11 bases outside the gene matches. The CDR3 is CASSSHQPGQGYGYTF. The CDR3 nucleotides read TGTGCCAGCAGCTCCCACCAACCGGGACAGGGATATGGCTACACCTTC.

The chain combines TRBV5-6 with TRBJ1-4; no clear D gene. This CDR3 contains 14 residues. With 0 bases removed from V and 8 bases from J, the gap between germline ends came to 11 bases. The germline gives CDR1 SGHDT, CDR2 YYEEEE. The CDR3 nucleotides are TGTGCCAGCAGCTTGGAAGGGAGGGAAGAAAAACTGTTTTTT. Protein: CASSLEGREEKLFF.

The CDR3 is CASSLDGGQLGTQYF. CDR3 bases: TGTGCCAGCAGCTTAGATGGAGGCCAGTTGGGGACCCAGTACTTC. The J gene is TRBJ2-5, the V gene TRBV11-2; D might be TRBD2 (5 bases). Germline CDR1 is SGHAT and CDR2 is FQNNGV. The ends were cut back, 0 bases at V and 7 bases at J, with 15 bases in the middle. CDR3 length: 15 residues.